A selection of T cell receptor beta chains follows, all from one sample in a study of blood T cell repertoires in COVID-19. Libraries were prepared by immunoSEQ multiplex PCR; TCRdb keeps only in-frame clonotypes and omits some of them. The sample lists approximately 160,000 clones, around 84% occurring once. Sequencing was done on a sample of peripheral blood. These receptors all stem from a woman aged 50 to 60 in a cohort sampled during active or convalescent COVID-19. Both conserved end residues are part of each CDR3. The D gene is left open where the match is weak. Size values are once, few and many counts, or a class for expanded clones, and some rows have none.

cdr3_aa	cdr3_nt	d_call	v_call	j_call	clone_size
CSVGQGDFYGYTF	TGCAGCGTTGGTCAGGGTGACTTCTATGGCTACACCTTC	-	TRBV29-1	TRBJ1-2	-
CASSYTRTGLDIQYF	TGTGCCAGCAGTTACACCCGGACAGGGTTGGACATTCAGTACTTC	TRBD1	TRBV6-2/TRBV6-3	TRBJ2-4	-
CASSPGRDGGEQHF	TGTGCCAGCTCACCAGGCCGGGACGGGGGGGAGCAGCACTTC	TRBD2	TRBV18	TRBJ2-7	-
CAISESLENRFYNSPLHF	TGTGCCATCAGTGAGTCGCTGGAGAACAGGTTCTATAATTCACCCCTCCACTTT	-	TRBV10-3	TRBJ1-6	-
CASSQDIPGTVDIGYTF	TGTGCCAGCAGCCAAGATATACCCGGGACAGTTGATATAGGCTACACCTTC	TRBD1	TRBV3-1/TRBV3-2	TRBJ1-2	-
CASSLQEGANYGYTF	TGTGCCAGCAGCCTCCAGGAGGGGGCGAACTATGGCTACACCTTC	TRBD1	TRBV3-1/TRBV3-2	TRBJ1-2	-
CASSSGQGQHF	TGTGCCAGCAGTTCGGGACAGGGGCAGCATTTT	TRBD1	TRBV6-5	TRBJ1-5	-
CASSQDGGLAGAGELFF	TGTGCCAGCAGCCAAGACGGCGGCCTAGCGGGGGCCGGGGAGCTGTTTTTT	TRBD2	TRBV3-1/TRBV3-2	TRBJ2-2	-
CASSARGAYNEQFF	TGTGCCAGCAGTGCACGGGGGGCCTACAATGAGCAGTTCTTC	TRBD2	TRBV6-1	TRBJ2-1	-
CASSQAVSGSTDTQYF	TGTGCCAGCAGCCAAGCGGTGAGCGGAAGCACAGATACGCAGTATTTT	-	TRBV3-1/TRBV3-2	TRBJ2-3	-
CASSHSLASPYNEQFF	TGTGCCAGCAGCCACTCACTAGCGAGTCCCTACAATGAGCAGTTCTTC	TRBD2	TRBV7-3	TRBJ2-1	-
CASSLAISDRSYEQYF	TGTGCCAGCAGCTTAGCCATCTCGGACAGATCCTACGAGCAGTACTTC	-	TRBV7-2	TRBJ2-7	-
CASSENPVNHEKLFF	TGTGCCAGCAGTGAAAATCCAGTAAATCATGAAAAACTGTTTTTT	-	TRBV2	TRBJ1-4	-
CASGLNQGGPYEQYF	TGTGCTAGTGGTTTGAACCAGGGGGGACCCTACGAGCAGTACTTC	-	TRBV12-5	TRBJ2-7	-
CASSRGEGTEAFF	TGTGCCAGCTCGCGGGGGGAGGGAACTGAAGCTTTCTTT	-	TRBV11-2	TRBJ1-1	few
CASRGMGQGAVGTEAFF	TGTGCCAGCAGGGGGATGGGACAGGGGGCCGTTGGAACTGAAGCTTTCTTT	TRBD1	TRBV27	TRBJ1-1	-
CAEGTYGYTF	TGTGCCGAGGGTACTTATGGCTACACCTTC	-	TRBV2	TRBJ1-2	-
CASSPTGATNEKLFF	TGCGCCAGCAGCCCTACAGGAGCAACTAATGAAAAACTGTTTTTT	-	TRBV4-3	TRBJ1-4	-
CASSSGGGSITGELFF	TGTGCCAGCAGCTCGGGCGGGGGGAGTATCACCGGGGAGCTGTTTTTT	TRBD2	TRBV5-5	TRBJ2-2	-
CASSYSDTSRWYEQYF	TGTGCCAGCAGTTACTCGGACACATCCCGATGGTACGAGCAGTACTTC	-	TRBV6-5	TRBJ2-7	-
CASSQDEGRVATNEKLFF	TGCGCCAGCAGCCAAGATGAGGGGAGGGTGGCAACTAATGAAAAACTGTTTTTT	-	TRBV4-1	TRBJ1-4	-
CASSQALAGGFYEQYF	TGTGCCAGCAGCCAAGCCCTAGCGGGGGGGTTCTACGAGCAGTACTTC	TRBD2	TRBV4-2	TRBJ2-7	-
CASSLTSRPYEQYF	TGTGCCAGCAGCTTAACTAGCCGCCCCTACGAGCAGTACTTC	-	TRBV13	TRBJ2-7	-